A single T cell receptor beta chain is shown here with its context. The data were obtained in a study of OX40 agonist ivuxolimab in advanced cancers. CDR1 is SGHAT, CDR2 FQDESV, per germline (reference sequence). Trimming removed 5 bases from V and 4 bases from J, with 20 bases in between. The CDR3 has 17 amino acids. Profiling relied on immunoSEQ multiplex PCR, and the TCRdb table lists in-frame clones only, not all of them. The profile covers tens of thousands of clones, with approximately 85% appearing a single time and approximately 5.4% taken by the ten largest. The rearrangement joins TRBV11-1 to TRBJ2-2; D is possibly TRBD1 or TRBD2 (5 bases each). The receptor comes from an adult with an advanced solid tumor such as melanoma, head and neck, liver or kidney cancer. Sequenced here: CD4+ or CD8+ T cells sorted from blood, sampled in a trial of the OX40 agonist ivuxolimab. The DNA of the CDR3 is TGTGCCAGCAGCCCGCCCTTTAAGCCTGGGGGCACCGGGGAGCTGTTTTTT. Protein sequence: CASSPPFKPGGTGELFF.